The rows below give T cell receptor beta chains drawn from one sample of a study of T cell repertoires in cytomegalovirus infection. In TCRdb, the reads were re-called with MiXCR into one record per CDR3 protein. In the table there are 300,000 to 400,000 distinct CDR3 sequences, approximately 9.5% of which are singletons. The specimen was PBMCs. These receptors were obtained from a human donor in good health (CMV status not recorded). Some clones in this sample may be carry-over from other donors' samples. Both conserved end residues are part of each CDR3. The D gene is left open where the match is weak. Size values are once, few and many counts, or a class for expanded clones, and some rows have none.

TRBD1 TRBJ1-6 NA TRBV9 TGTGCCAGCAGCGTAGGTGGGACAGGGGGCGCGGATTCACCCCTCCACTTT CASSVGGTGGADSPLHF
NA TRBJ2-2 many TRBV7-2 TGTGCCAGCAGTCGGGCCCCTATGAACACCGGGGAGCTGTTTTTT CASSRAPMNTGELFF
TRBD1 TRBJ1-6 NA TRBV20-1 TGCAGTGCTAGAGATCTGACAGGGGGACCGGGCCTCCACTTT CSARDLTGGPGLHF
NA TRBJ1-5 NA TRBV7-9 TGTGCCAGCAGCTTAGCGGGAGTGAGTCAGCCCCAGCATTTT CASSLAGVSQPQHF
NA TRBJ1-5 NA TRBV28 TGTGCCAGCAGGCCAGGGGTTAGCAATCAGCCCCAGCATTTT CASRPGVSNQPQHF
TRBD1 TRBJ1-1 few TRBV7-8 TGTGCCAGCAGCTTATCAACTGGACAGGGTACTACTGAAGCTTTCTTT CASSLSTGQGTTEAFF
NA TRBJ1-2 few TRBV6-2/TRBV6-3 TGTGCCAGCAGGCCGACGGATCCTCGGGATGGCTACACCTTC CASRPTDPRDGYTF
TRBD2 TRBJ2-5 NA TRBV7-2 TGTGCCAGCAGCTTAGCGAGCAGGACTAGAGGAGAGACCCAGTACTTC CASSLASRTRGETQYF
NA TRBJ1-1 many TRBV7-8 TGTGCCAGCAGCCGAGGAGGCGCTGAGAACACTGAAGCTTTCTTT CASSRGGAENTEAFF
TRBD1 TRBJ1-2 many TRBV7-2 TGTGCCAGCAGCGCATATGGGCCGGGACAGGGGATCTATGGCTACACCTTC CASSAYGPGQGIYGYTF
NA TRBJ2-3 NA TRBV20-1 TGCAGTGCCCCCTACAAGGATTGGACGCAGTATTTT CSAPYKDWTQYF
TRBD2 TRBJ2-3 NA TRBV2 TGTGCCAGCAGTGACGCTGGACTAGCGGGTCCCACAGATACGCAGTATTTT CASSDAGLAGPTDTQYF
NA TRBJ2-5 many TRBV7-3 TGTGCCAGCAGCTTAAGGGGAAGCAGCGGAGAGACCCAGTACTTC CASSLRGSSGETQYF
NA TRBJ2-2 few TRBV19 TGTGCCAGTAGTTACAGGGCTATGACCGGGGAGCTGTTTTTT CASSYRAMTGELFF
NA TRBJ2-7 many TRBV7-2 TGTGCCAGCAGCTTATCCCGAAGGGGGACCGAGCAGTACTTC CASSLSRRGTEQYF
TRBD2 TRBJ2-4 few TRBV25-1 TGTGCCAGCTCCCCGGGCCTAGCGGGGGTAAACATTCAGTACTTC CASSPGLAGVNIQYF
NA TRBJ1-2 many TRBV7-2 TGTGCCAGCAGCTTAGAAGTAGCTAACTATGGCTACACCTTC CASSLEVANYGYTF
TRBD2 TRBJ2-1 NA TRBV6-2/TRBV6-3 TGTGCCAGCAGTTACAGCGCGGGAGGGCCCCAGAATGAGCAGTTCTTC CASSYSAGGPQNEQFF
NA TRBJ2-1 many TRBV11-2 TGTGCCAGCAGGGGCTTGTCAGGGAAGTTAGGTGAGCAGTTCTTC CASRGLSGKLGEQFF
NA TRBJ2-7 NA TRBV6-1 TGTGCCAGCACCAGGGTTTCCTACGAGCAGTACTTC CASTRVSYEQYF
NA TRBJ1-2 NA TRBV7-2 TGTGCCAGCAGCTTAGGATCGGTTAGACAGAACGGCTACACCTTC CASSLGSVRQNGYTF
NA TRBJ2-1 NA TRBV11-1 TGTGCCAGCAGCCGTACTTTGGGGAAGGGACAGCACCAGGGGGGTGAGCAGTTCTTC CASSRTLGKGQHQGGEQFF
NA TRBJ1-5 many TRBV19 TGTGCCAGTAGTATCCGTAAGGGGGATCAGCCCCAGCATTTT CASSIRKGDQPQHF
NA TRBJ2-1 NA TRBV7-2 TGTGCCAGCAACCCGGGGAGCTCCTACAATGAGCAGTTCTTC CASNPGSSYNEQFF
NA TRBJ2-3 NA TRBV7-7 TGTGCCAGCAGCCATGGGGGGGCGGGTACAGATACGCAGTATTTT CASSHGGAGTDTQYF
NA TRBJ2-3 NA TRBV7-2 TGTGCCAGTTCGCCGGCGCTAGGGGTCGGAGATACGCAGTATTTT CASSPALGVGDTQYF
NA TRBJ2-7 few TRBV23-1 TGCGCCGGCGGTGGACTCAGGAGCTCCTACGAGCAGTACTTC CAGGGLRSSYEQYF
NA TRBJ1-2 NA TRBV25-1 TGTGCCAGCAGTGAGACCCATGGCTACACCTTC CASSETHGYTF
TRBD1 TRBJ1-2 many TRBV7-2 TGTGCCAGCACCTTACCGGGCAGGGGGTATGGCTACACCTTC CASTLPGRGYGYTF
TRBD2 TRBJ2-5 NA TRBV20-1 TGCAGTGCTAGCTTCCCGGGACTAGCGGGAGAGACCCAGTACTTC CSASFPGLAGETQYF
TRBD2 TRBJ2-1 many TRBV4-2 TGTGCCAGCAGCCAAGATAGGCTAGCGGGAGCCTCAAGCTCCTACAATGAGCAGTTCTTC CASSQDRLAGASSSYNEQFF
NA TRBJ1-1 many TRBV7-9 TGTGCCAGCAGCTTATCGGGGGGAACGAACACTGAAGCTTTCTTT CASSLSGGTNTEAFF
TRBD2 TRBJ2-1 NA TRBV5-1 TGCGCCAGCAGCTTGGGGAGGACTAGCGGGAGTACAGATGAGCAGTTCTTC CASSLGRTSGSTDEQFF
TRBD1 TRBJ2-1 NA TRBV7-8 TGTGCCAGCAGCTTGAGGGACAGCCTTTTTCACCAGTTCTTC CASSLRDSLFHQFF
NA TRBJ2-7 NA TRBV19 TGTGCCAGTAGTATAGATCCAGGGGAGAATTGCGAGCAGTACTTC CASSIDPGENCEQYF
NA TRBJ1-1 many TRBV7-2 TGTGCCAGCAGCTTAAATGCGGGCAATACTGAAGCTTTCTTT CASSLNAGNTEAFF
TRBD2 TRBJ2-3 many TRBV29-1 TGCAGCGTTGGTCCGGGACTAGTGACAGATACGCAGTATTTT CSVGPGLVTDTQYF
TRBD2 TRBJ2-5 NA TRBV7-2 TGTGCCAGCAGCCTCAAGAGACTAGCGCTTGGGGGAGAGACCCAGTACTTC CASSLKRLALGGETQYF
NA TRBJ1-1 few TRBV29-1 TGCAGCGTTGGGTGGGGCAATTCCGAAGCTTTCTTT CSVGWGNSEAFF
NA TRBJ1-1 NA TRBV3-1 TGTGCCAGCAGCCAAAGCAGGGTCTACACTGAAGCTTTCTTT CASSQSRVYTEAFF
TRBD2 TRBJ2-7 few TRBV20-1 TGCAGTGCTAGGGGGAGCGGGGATGCCTCCTACGAGCAGTACTTC CSARGSGDASYEQYF
NA TRBJ1-1 NA TRBV6-2/TRBV6-3 TGTGCCAGCAGTTACCTAGGGGACGACACTGAAGCTTTCTTT CASSYLGDDTEAFF
TRBD1 TRBJ2-5 many TRBV7-2 TGTGCCAGCATCTTTCTGGGACAGGGCGCAGAGACCCAGTACTTC CASIFLGQGAETQYF
TRBD1 TRBJ1-2 NA TRBV28 TGTGCCAGCAGTCCGCCCTGGGGACAGGGGGATGGCTACACCTTC CASSPPWGQGDGYTF
TRBD1 TRBJ1-1 few TRBV7-3 TGTGCCAGCAGCACTTCAGGGGGCCGGACTGAAGCTTTCTTT CASSTSGGRTEAFF
TRBD1 TRBJ2-7 few TRBV19 TGTGCCAGCCGTACAGGACAGGGCTCCTACGAGCAGTACTTC CASRTGQGSYEQYF
NA TRBJ1-1 many TRBV6-2/TRBV6-3 TGTGCCAGCGTCTTTCAGGGGAACACTGAAGCTTTCTTT CASVFQGNTEAFF
NA TRBJ1-6 many TRBV7-6 TGTGCCAGCAGCTTACTCGGAGGTGGCAATTCACCCCTCCACTTT CASSLLGGGNSPLHF
NA TRBJ1-5 NA TRBV6-2/TRBV6-3 TGTGCCAGCAGTTACGTCGGGCCCCAGCATTTT CASSYVGPQHF
NA TRBJ1-1 few TRBV4-3 TGCGCCAGCAGCCCCTCCGGTGATGAAGCTTTCTTT CASSPSGDEAFF
NA TRBJ1-4 many TRBV7-9 TGTGCCAGCAGCCCGGGGAATTTAGCGGTCGGCGATCGGACTAATGAAAAACTGTTTTTT CASSPGNLAVGDRTNEKLFF